This TCR beta chain was observed in a study of blood T cell repertoires in COVID-19. This CDR3 region has 16 residues. V gave up 7 bases and J gave up 5 bases; unmatched junction bases: 13. The germline V gene has CDR1 SGHKS and CDR2 YYEKEE (reference sequence). TCRdb keeps only in-frame clones here, not all; method: immunoSEQ multiplex PCR. The sample records 110,000 or so clones, more than 80% being singletons. The chain uses TRBV5-5 and TRBJ2-4; 9 nucleotides agree with TRBD1. Sequenced sample: peripheral blood. This receptor was obtained from a woman aged 35 to 49 with acute or convalescent COVID-19. CDR3 nucleotides: TGTGCCAGCCGCCCGGGACAGGGAACCAAGCAAAACATTCAGTACTTC. Translating gives CASRPGQGTKQNIQYF. Based on the CDR3 plus reference TRBV5-5 and TRBJ2-4, the full variable domain is DAGVTQSPTHLIKTRGQQVTLRCSPISGHKSVSWYQQVLGQGPQFIFQYYEKEERGRGNFPDRFSARQFPNYSSELNVNALLLGDSALYLCASRPGQGTKQNIQYFGAGTRLSVL.